The sequence of this TCR beta chain was determined in a study of CD8 T cells in ankylosing spondylitis. The study's findings and limits: Characteristic of ankylosing spondylitis blood, it appeared, was a TCR beta motif comprising eight highly homologous variants. Peripheral blood samples showed relatively rare disease-linked clones, and these clones were CD8+. The clones that were linked to disease were reported to be significantly enriched in matched synovial fluid samples from ankylosing spondylitis patients.

Scientists made TCR beta libraries using quantitative 5'-RACE with molecular barcodes. TCRdb used MiXCR to reprocess the 5' RACE reads, holding one entry per CDR3 protein. Of approximately 540,000 distinct CDR3 sequences in the sample, roughly 13% are singletons; the top ten hold 6.8%. V shed 6 bases and J shed 0 bases, with 12 bases lying between them. Germline V lookup: CDR1 DFQATT, CDR2 SNEGSKA (reference sequence). The CDR3 length is 13 residues. About this clonotype: Its specificity is not known.

The clonotype was recovered from a male donor with ankylosing spondylitis. The specimen sequenced was blood, either unsorted or a sorted T cell fraction (not recorded which). The chain employs TRBV20-1 and TRBJ2-7; D may be TRBD2 (6 bases). CDR3 in amino acids: CSAGGLASYEQYF. CDR3 nucleotides: TGCAGTGCCGGAGGGCTTGCCTCCTACGAGCAGTACTTC.